The rows below give T cell receptor beta chains drawn from one sample of a study of blood T cell repertoires in COVID-19. Libraries were prepared by immunoSEQ multiplex PCR; TCRdb keeps only in-frame clonotypes and omits some of them. The repertoire consists of over 150,000 clones, with just over 85% occurring once and the leading ten covering about 8.6%. Input material: peripheral blood. The receptor set was obtained from a man aged 45-65 years with active or convalescent COVID-19. The CDR3 runs from the conserved cysteine through the conserved F or W. The order of the fields is J gene, V gene, clone size, D gene, CDR3 protein, CDR3 DNA. D genes are given only for firm matches. Only part of the rows carry a size: once, few, many, or a class if the clone is expanded.

>TRBJ1-2|TRBV30|NA|NA
CAWGGLRADKGYGYTF
TGTGCCTGGGGGGGACTCCGGGCCGACAAGGGCTATGGCTACACCTTC
>TRBJ1-2|TRBV30|NA|NA
CAWRWGQGYTF
TGTGCCTGGAGGTGGGGACAAGGCTACACCTTC
>TRBJ2-7|TRBV7-2|NA|NA
CASSFVPAGYEQYF
TGTGCCAGCAGCTTCGTACCAGCGGGTTACGAGCAGTACTTC
>TRBJ2-2|TRBV24-1|NA|NA
CATSLNTGELFF
TGTGCCACCAGTCTAAACACCGGGGAGCTGTTTTTT
>TRBJ2-4|TRBV7-2|NA|TRBD1
CASSLNRGQNIQYF
TGTGCCAGCAGCTTAAACAGGGGACAAAACATTCAGTACTTC
>TRBJ2-7|TRBV29-1|NA|NA
CSVKDQGYEQYF
TGCAGCGTTAAAGACCAGGGTTACGAGCAGTACTTC
>TRBJ2-7|TRBV5-1|NA|TRBD2
CASSLRLAGDEQYF
TGCGCCAGCAGCTTGAGGCTAGCGGGAGACGAGCAGTACTTC
>TRBJ1-5|TRBV6-5|NA|NA
CASYDRRSNQPQHF
TGTGCCAGTTATGACCGCAGGTCCAATCAGCCCCAGCATTTT
>TRBJ2-1|TRBV2|NA|TRBD2
CASLSGDYNEQFF
TGTGCCAGCCTGAGCGGGGATTACAATGAGCAGTTCTTC
>TRBJ1-6|TRBV2|NA|TRBD1
CATITGASSPLHF
TGTGCCACAATTACAGGGGCCAGTTCACCCCTCCACTTT
>TRBJ1-1|TRBV24-1|NA|NA
CATSESGGQNTEAFF
TGTGCCACCAGTGAAAGTGGGGGCCAGAACACTGAAGCTTTCTTT
>TRBJ1-6|TRBV13|NA|NA
CASSLDRGANSPLHF
TGTGCCAGCAGCTTAGATCGGGGGGCTAATTCACCCCTCCACTTT
>TRBJ2-7|TRBV7-2|once|TRBD2
CASSPRGGGAYEQYF
TGTGCCAGCAGCCCCCGTGGCGGGGGGGCCTACGAGCAGTACTTC
>TRBJ1-5|TRBV19|NA|NA
CASNLGGLSNQPQHF
TGTGCCAGTAACCTGGGGGGGCTCAGCAATCAGCCCCAGCATTTT
>TRBJ2-1|TRBV30|once|TRBD2
CAWSPGLADNEQFF
TGTGCCTGGAGTCCCGGACTAGCGGATAATGAGCAGTTCTTC
>TRBJ2-1|TRBV6-1|NA|TRBD1
CASSDIGTGENEQFF
TGTGCCAGCAGTGATATAGGGACAGGGGAGAATGAGCAGTTCTTC
>TRBJ2-7|TRBV3-1/TRBV3-2|NA|TRBD1
CASSQSDRGYEQYF
TGTGCCAGCAGCCAGTCGGACAGGGGCTACGAGCAGTACTTC
>TRBJ2-1|TRBV7-3|once|TRBD2
CASSLLSGRGDEQFF
TGTGCCAGCAGCTTACTTAGCGGGAGGGGGGATGAGCAGTTCTTC
>TRBJ1-1|TRBV3-1/TRBV3-2|many|NA
CASSHTTITGTEAFF
TGTGCCAGCAGCCACACAACCATTACGGGCACTGAAGCTTTCTTT
>TRBJ1-1|TRBV2|NA|NA
CASSELGQRNTEAFF
TGTGCCAGCAGCGAACTTGGACAGAGGAACACTGAAGCTTTCTTT
>TRBJ2-2|TRBV19|NA|NA
CASSIGRVRTGELFF
TGTGCCAGTAGTATCGGCAGGGTGCGCACCGGGGAGCTGTTTTTT
>TRBJ2-2|TRBV11-2|NA|TRBD2
CASSLRGVAGFGELFF
TGTGCCAGCAGCCTCCGAGGGGTAGCGGGGTTCGGGGAGCTGTTTTTT
>TRBJ1-2|TRBV19|few|NA
CASRKTLDYGYTF
TGTGCCAGTAGGAAGACGCTAGACTATGGCTACACCTTC
>TRBJ2-5|TRBV27|NA|TRBD1
CASSPQGELETQYF
TGTGCCAGCAGCCCACAGGGGGAGCTGGAGACCCAGTACTTC
>TRBJ2-1|TRBV7-2|NA|NA
CASSSSSRGSFKDNEQFF
TGTGCCAGCAGCTCCTCTTCGAGGGGGTCCTTTAAGGACAATGAGCAGTTCTTC
>TRBJ1-4|TRBV18|once|NA
CASSPQGNGEKLFF
TGTGCCAGCTCACCCCAGGGGAACGGAGAAAAACTGTTTTTT
>TRBJ1-3|TRBV7-9|once|NA
CASSRDSGNTIYF
TGTGCCAGCAGCCGGGACTCTGGAAACACCATATATTTT
>TRBJ1-5|TRBV5-6|NA|TRBD1
CASSLRDRPAGGQHF
TGTGCCAGCAGCTTGAGGGACAGGCCCGCAGGGGGCCAGCATTTT
>TRBJ2-7|TRBV28|NA|NA
CASSLPSVEQYF
TGTGCCAGCAGCCTTCCTAGCGTCGAGCAGTACTTC
>TRBJ1-5|TRBV5-1|NA|TRBD1
CASSPMTGARQPQHF
TGCGCCAGCAGCCCGATGACAGGGGCGCGTCAGCCCCAGCATTTT
>TRBJ2-7|TRBV6-5|NA|NA
CACSGYEQYF
TGTGCCTGCTCGGGCTACGAGCAGTACTTC
>TRBJ1-2|TRBV12-3/TRBV12-4|NA|NA
CASLTDFYGYTF
TGTGCCAGCTTGACAGATTTCTATGGCTACACCTTC
>TRBJ1-2|TRBV15|NA|NA
CATSRDHQGYTF
TGTGCCACCAGCAGAGATCACCAGGGCTACACCTTC
>TRBJ1-2|TRBV6-5|NA|TRBD1
CASSYSTGSSGYGYTF
TGTGCCAGCAGTTACTCGACAGGGAGTTCGGGATATGGCTACACCTTC
>TRBJ1-6|TRBV7-2|NA|NA
CASSPSGLGLTNSPLHF
TGTGCCAGCAGCCCTTCGGGGCTGGGACTGACAAATTCACCCCTCCACTTT
>TRBJ1-2|TRBV9|NA|NA
CASSVNIGLVGGYTF
TGTGCCAGCAGCGTCAACATCGGACTGGTTGGTGGCTACACCTTC
>TRBJ2-2|TRBV11-3|NA|NA
CASSQRTSQKRELFF
TGTGCCAGCAGCCAAAGGACTTCTCAAAAAAGGGAGCTGTTTTTT
>TRBJ2-3|TRBV3-1/TRBV3-2|NA|TRBD2
CASSLGGASGMSTDTQYF
TGTGCCAGCAGCCTGGGGGGAGCTAGCGGGATGAGCACAGATACGCAGTATTTT
>TRBJ1-5|TRBV20-1|NA|TRBD1
CSASPGTGNQPQHF
TGCAGTGCTAGTCCCGGGACAGGCAATCAGCCCCAGCATTTT
>TRBJ2-7|TRBV12-3/TRBV12-4|NA|NA
CASSITEGEQYF
TGTGCCAGCAGTATAACTGAGGGCGAGCAGTACTTC
>TRBJ1-3|TRBV6-5|NA|TRBD1
CASGGTGTGNTIYF
TGTGCCAGCGGGGGGACAGGGACTGGAAACACCATATATTTT
>TRBJ2-3|TRBV11-2|NA|TRBD2
CASSSGLAGTTQYF
TGTGCCAGCAGCTCCGGACTAGCGGGGACTACGCAGTATTTT
>TRBJ2-5|TRBV3-1/TRBV3-2|NA|NA
CASSRARKETQYF
TGTGCCAGCAGCCGGGCCCGAAAAGAGACCCAGTACTTC
>TRBJ2-1|TRBV3-1/TRBV3-2|NA|NA
CASSQDIGGAYNEQFF
TGTGCCAGCAGCCAAGATATAGGGGGGGCCTACAATGAGCAGTTCTTC
>TRBJ1-5|TRBV29-1|NA|NA
CSVDPGVANQPQHF
TGCAGCGTTGATCCGGGGGTCGCCAATCAGCCCCAGCATTTT
>TRBJ2-6|TRBV18|NA|NA
CASSRPGLSGANVLTF
TGTGCCAGCTCACGACCGGGGCTCTCTGGGGCCAACGTCCTGACTTTC
>TRBJ1-6|TRBV10-3|NA|NA
CASKQGIVPDSPLHF
TGTGCCAGCAAACAGGGTATAGTTCCCGATTCACCCCTCCACTTT
>TRBJ2-7|TRBV11-2|NA|TRBD2
CASSPLAGTYYEQYF
TGTGCCAGCAGCCCCCTAGCGGGGACTTATTACGAGCAGTACTTC
>TRBJ2-1|TRBV7-3|NA|NA
CASSLVTGNEQFF
TGTGCCAGCAGTTTAGTGACTGGCAATGAGCAGTTCTTC
>TRBJ2-2|TRBV30|NA|NA
CAWSALVSGELFF
TGTGCCTGGAGTGCTCTAGTGTCCGGGGAGCTGTTTTTT
>TRBJ1-1|TRBV6-4|NA|TRBD1
CASSAVPGQGRGHMNTEAFF
TGTGCCAGCAGTGCAGTCCCGGGACAGGGGAGAGGGCACATGAACACTGAAGCTTTCTTT
>TRBJ2-7|TRBV2|NA|TRBD1
CASDRGYEQYF
TGTGCCAGCGACAGGGGTTACGAGCAGTACTTC
>TRBJ2-1|TRBV19|NA|TRBD2
CASSTSGSFYNEQFF
TGTGCCAGTAGTACTAGCGGGAGTTTCTACAATGAGCAGTTCTTC
>TRBJ2-7|TRBV6-1|NA|NA
CASSVLGGVSSYEQYF
TGTGCCAGCAGTGTACTCGGCGGGGTAAGCTCCTACGAGCAGTACTTC
>TRBJ2-1|TRBV7-9|NA|NA
CASSLAGAYSNEQFF
TGTGCCAGCAGCTTAGCGGGAGCCTATAGCAATGAGCAGTTCTTC